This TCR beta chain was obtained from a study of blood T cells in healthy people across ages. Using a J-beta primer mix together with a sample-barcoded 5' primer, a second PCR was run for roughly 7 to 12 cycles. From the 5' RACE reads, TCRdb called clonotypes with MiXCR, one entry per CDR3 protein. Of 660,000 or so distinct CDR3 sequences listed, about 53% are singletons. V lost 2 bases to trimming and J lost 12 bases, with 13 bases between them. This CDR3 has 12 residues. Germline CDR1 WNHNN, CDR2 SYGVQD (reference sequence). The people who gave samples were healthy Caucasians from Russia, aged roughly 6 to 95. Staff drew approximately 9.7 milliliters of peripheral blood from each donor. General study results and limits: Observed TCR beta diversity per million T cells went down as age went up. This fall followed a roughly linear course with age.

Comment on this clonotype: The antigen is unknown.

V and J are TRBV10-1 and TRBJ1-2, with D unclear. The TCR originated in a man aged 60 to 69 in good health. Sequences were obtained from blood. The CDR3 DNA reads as TGCGCCAGCAGTGAGGAGGCCTCCGGGGACACCTTC. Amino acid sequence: CASSEEASGDTF.